These T cell receptor beta chains were read from a single sample in a study of blood T cell repertoires in COVID-19. Here immunoSEQ multiplex PCR was the method, and the copy in TCRdb shows in-frame clones only, minus some. Seen here are about 63,000 clones, 70% to 80% observed once, and the top ten hold about 32%. The sequencing sample was made of peripheral blood. These TCRs come from a human donor in a cohort sampled during active COVID-19. CDR3s include the opening cysteine and the closing phenylalanine or tryptophan. The D gene is left open where the match is weak. Not all rows give a size; the values are once, few, many and, for expanded clones, a class.

clone size,D gene,V gene,J gene,CDR3 protein,CDR3 DNA
NA,TRBD2,TRBV24-1,TRBJ2-2,CATQGLAGARELFF,TGTGCCACCCAGGGACTAGCGGGAGCGAGGGAGCTGTTTTTT
NA,TRBD1,TRBV6-5,TRBJ2-7,CASSYGTGRSYEQYF,TGTGCCAGCTCATACGGGACAGGGAGATCCTACGAGCAGTACTTC
NA,TRBD1,TRBV7-2,TRBJ1-2,CASSPDRGGYGYTF,TGTGCCAGCAGCCCGGACAGGGGGGGCTATGGCTACACCTTC
once,TRBD1,TRBV14,TRBJ1-3,CASSQGTRTGLRNTIYF,TGTGCCAGCAGCCAAGGAACCCGGACAGGGCTTAGAAACACCATATATTTT
few,NA,TRBV4-2,TRBJ1-4,CASSQGGLHGASNEKLFF,TGTGCCAGCAGCCAAGGGGGCCTCCACGGCGCGTCTAATGAAAAACTGTTTTTT
NA,NA,TRBV28,TRBJ1-5,CASTRTNTGLPQHF,TGTGCCAGCACGCGCACCAACACGGGGTTGCCCCAGCATTTT
NA,TRBD1,TRBV24-1,TRBJ1-2,CATSDSGTGIRYGYTF,TGTGCCACCAGTGATTCCGGGACAGGGATTCGGTATGGCTACACCTTC
once,NA,TRBV28,TRBJ1-6,CASRVGRDNSPLHF,TGTGCCAGCAGGGTGGGCAGGGATAATTCACCCCTCCACTTT
NA,NA,TRBV28,TRBJ2-7,CASSFSGYEQYF,TGTGCCAGCAGTTTTTCGGGTTACGAGCAGTACTTC
NA,TRBD2,TRBV7-2,TRBJ2-1,CASSPSGLHNEQFF,TGTGCCAGCAGTCCTAGCGGACTCCACAATGAGCAGTTCTTC
NA,NA,TRBV9,TRBJ2-3,CASSARVGTDTQYF,TGTGCCAGCAGCGCCCGGGTCGGCACAGATACGCAGTATTTT
NA,NA,TRBV19,TRBJ2-6,CASSSTRGNVLTF,TGTGCCAGTAGTTCCACAAGAGGAAACGTCCTGACTTTC
NA,TRBD1,TRBV11-1,TRBJ2-1,CASSKPPGTGYNEQFF,TGTGCCAGCAGCAAGCCGCCCGGGACAGGGTACAATGAGCAGTTCTTC
NA,TRBD2,TRBV5-1,TRBJ2-5,CASSLGTSGRGETQYF,TGCGCCAGCAGCTTAGGGACTAGCGGGAGAGGGGAGACCCAGTACTTC
NA,NA,TRBV6-1,TRBJ1-1,CASSERTVRTEAFF,TGTGCCAGCAGTGAACGGACAGTACGCACTGAAGCTTTCTTT